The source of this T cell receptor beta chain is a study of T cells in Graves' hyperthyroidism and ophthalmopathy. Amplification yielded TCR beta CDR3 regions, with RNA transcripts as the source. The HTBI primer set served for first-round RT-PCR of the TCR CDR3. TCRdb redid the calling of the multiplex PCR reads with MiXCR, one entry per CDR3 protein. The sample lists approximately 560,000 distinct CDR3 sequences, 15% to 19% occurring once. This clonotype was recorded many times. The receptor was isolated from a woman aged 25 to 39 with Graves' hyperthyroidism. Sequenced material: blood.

The DNA for the CDR3 is TGTGCCAGCACCATATCCGGGGAGCTGTTTTTT. Translating it yields CASTISGELFF. J is TRBJ2-2 and V is TRBV3-1, with D unclear. The CDR3 extends over 11 amino acids. Looked up from germline, CDR1 is LGHDT and CDR2 is YNNKEL (reference sequence). The V end was cut by 7 bases, the J end by 6 bases, with 6 bases between.